In its sample, the clone carrying this TCR beta chain was seen a few times. These data belong to a study of blood T cell repertoires in COVID-19. Background on the study: The samples span acute and convalescent COVID-19 from the United States, Italy and Spain. The cDNA or gDNA used as material had been derived from T cells, B-cell-depleted T cells, or PBMCs.

In the authors' methods: Scientists estimated how many nucleated cells there were by amplifying reference gene primers. Profiled with immunoSEQ multiplex PCR; TCRdb holds only in-frame clones, not every one. V, J and clone size reflect that table, while D and trimming were determined from the DNA. The sample holds some 700,000 clones, just under 90% seen once. Per the germline V gene, CDR1 is MNHEY and CDR2 is SVGAGI. This CDR3 has 14 amino acids. Trimming took 6 bases from V and 5 from J, leaving 16 bases between them. The chain uses TRBV6-5 and TRBJ1-1, with a weak D call TRBD1 (6 bases). Material: peripheral blood. The receptor's source is a young woman with acute or convalescent COVID-19. CDR3 coding DNA: TGTGCCAGCAGCTCTTTACTGAGGGGGACTGAAGCTTTCTTT. Encoded protein: CASSSLLRGTEAFF.